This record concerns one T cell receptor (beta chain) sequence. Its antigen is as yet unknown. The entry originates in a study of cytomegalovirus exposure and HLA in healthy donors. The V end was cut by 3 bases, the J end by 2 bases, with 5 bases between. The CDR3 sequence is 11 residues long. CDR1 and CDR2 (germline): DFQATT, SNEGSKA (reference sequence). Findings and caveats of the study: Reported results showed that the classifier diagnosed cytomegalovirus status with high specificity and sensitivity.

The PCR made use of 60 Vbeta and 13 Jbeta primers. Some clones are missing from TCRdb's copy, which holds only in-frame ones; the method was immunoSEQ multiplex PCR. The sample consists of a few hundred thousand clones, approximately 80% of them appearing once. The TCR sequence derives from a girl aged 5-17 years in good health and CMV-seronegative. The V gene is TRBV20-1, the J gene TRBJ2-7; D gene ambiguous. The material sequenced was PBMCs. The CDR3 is CSARGPYEQYF. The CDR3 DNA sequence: TGCAGTGCTAGGGGCCCCTACGAGCAGTACTTC.